This T cell receptor (beta chain) was recorded in a study of CXCR3-negative and CXCR3-positive naive CD8 T cells. Across the whole study: There were some 150 million TRB reads altogether, and each library had about 1.5 +/- 0.3 million of them. Study outcomes and limitations: CXCR3 expression partially decreased after cryopreservation; most assays used fresh PBMCs. Memory CD8+ T cell repertoires were far less diverse than both naive subsets. TRB CDR3s of CXCR3-positive naive cells were more hydrophobic than those of CXCR3-negative naive cells. Unlike memory cells, which differed, naive CXCR3-negative and CXCR3-positive cells had similar TRBV-TRBJ usage.

The study made its TRB cDNA libraries by 5' RACE, adding UMI labels. From its re-call of the 5' RACE reads, TCRdb lists each CDR3 protein once, without DNA. This table lists roughly 100,000 distinct CDR3 sequences. Concerning this clonotype: No antigen is known for it.

Germline CDR1 reads MDHEN; CDR2 reads SYDVKM. The CDR3 is 14 residues long. The sequenced sample was naive CXCR3+ CD8+ T cells from blood. The sample's subset: CD45RO-CCR7+CD27+CD95- naive CD8+ T cells expressing CXCR3 (TNR3+). This receptor was taken from a human donor in good health. Some clones in this sample may be carry-over from other donors' samples. The chain has TRBV28 and TRBJ2-2. CDR3 in amino acids: CASAVGANTGELFF.